The 23 T cell receptor beta chains reported below all come from one sample, sequenced in a study of T cells in Graves' hyperthyroidism and ophthalmopathy. Amplified TCR beta CDR3 regions derived from RNA transcripts. HTBI primers were used for first-round RT-PCR of the TCR CDR3. MiXCR, applied by TCRdb to the multiplex PCR reads, yields one record per CDR3 protein. The table shows 640,000 or so distinct CDR3 sequences, with approximately 15% occurring only once. Sequenced: blood. These TCRs come from a woman between 35 and 50 years old with Graves' ophthalmopathy.

In its sample, this clonotype was seen many times. The CDR3 DNA reads TGTGCCAGCAGTTGGGCCCCCGACAGGGAGGGAAAGGACTACACCTTC. Its translation is CASSWAPDREGKDYTF. The J gene is TRBJ1-2, the V gene TRBV6-5, with 7 bases fitting TRBD1. Unmatched junction bases numbered 18, after V lost 4 bases and J lost 10 bases. Germline V gene sequence: CDR1 MNHEY, CDR2 SVGAGI. The length of the CDR3 is 16 residues.

The V gene is TRBV4-1, the J gene TRBJ1-1; D remains ambiguous. Germline assignment: CDR1 MGHRA and CDR2 YSYEKL. Trimming pared 0 bases from V and 1 base from J, leaving 6 bases between. This CDR3 region has 14 residues. CDR3 nucleotide sequence: TGCGCCAGCAGCCAAGAGGCAAAGAACACTGAAGCTTTCTTT. Translating it yields CASSQEAKNTEAFF.

This clonotype came up a few times. A much bigger clone sits one base away, suggesting this may be a read error. The chain links TRBV15 to TRBJ2-7; TRBD1 might be the D (7 bases). This CDR3 is built from 16 residues. The ends were cut back, 1 base at V and 0 bases at J, with 13 bases in the middle. Germline CDR1 is LNHNV and CDR2 is YYDKDF (reference sequence). The DNA for the CDR3 is TGTGCCACCAGCAGAGGTCAGGGGGGTGTCTCCTACGAGCAGTACTTC. This translates into CATSRGQGGVSYEQYF.

This clonotype was counted between two and nine times. The V gene is TRBV19, the J gene TRBJ1-5; 8 bases map to TRBD1. The CDR3 contains 16 residues. Germline trimming cut 7 bases from V and 5 bases from J; bases unmatched to any gene: 13. CDR1 and CDR2 (germline): LNHDA, SQIVND (reference sequence). In nucleotides, the CDR3 is TGTGCCAGTACACAGACAGGGGACATGAAGTATCAGCCCCAGCATTTT. Protein product: CASTQTGDMKYQPQHF.

This clonotype was detected ten times or more. Since a much larger clone is just one base distant, this may be a read error. The chain uses TRBV3-1 and TRBJ2-5, with D unclear. CDR1 is LGHDT, CDR2 YNNKEL, per germline (reference sequence). V dropped 1 base and J dropped 5 bases, with 5 bases sitting between them. The CDR3 runs 12 residues. CDR3 residues: CASSQGLETQYF. The CDR3 nucleotides read TGTGCCAGCAGCCAAGGGTTGGAGACCCAGTACTTC.

This clonotype came up many times. The chain links TRBV6-2 or TRBV6-3 to TRBJ2-5; the match to TRBD2 covers 7 bases. V dropped 6 bases and J dropped 1; count of bases not matched to a gene: 5. The CDR3 runs to 14 residues. Germline CDR1 reads MNHEY; CDR2 reads SVGEGT. CDR3 sequence: CASSPTSVQETQYF. DNA for the CDR3: TGTGCCAGCAGCCCAACTAGCGTCCAAGAGACCCAGTACTTC.

In its sample, this clonotype was seen many times. V usage is TRBV5-1 and J usage is TRBJ2-5; D possibly corresponds to TRBD2 (5 bases). Germline V gene lookup returns CDR1 SGHRS and CDR2 YFSETQ. The CDR3 loop spans 15 amino acids. V was clipped by 5 bases and J by 5 bases, with 19 bases between them. The CDR3 bases are TGCGCCAGCAGGTTAGCGCTATCTGCTATGGAGACCCAGTACTTC. Amino acid sequence: CASRLALSAMETQYF.

This clonotype has ten or more counts. The chain uses TRBV2 and TRBJ2-5; unclear D gene. The CDR3 is 15 residues long. Germline V gene sequence: CDR1 SNHLY, CDR2 FYNNEI. Trimming removed 7 bases at V and 2 bases at J, with 17 bases between. The CDR3 coding sequence is TGTGCCAGCACCGGGCGGTCAGGCAATCAAGAGACCCAGTACTTC. It codes for CASTGRSGNQETQYF.

This clonotype was seen many times. V is TRBV28 and J is TRBJ2-7; 9 bases line up with TRBD2. V shed 4 bases, J shed 1 base, and the junction held 17 bases outside the gene matches. Germline V gene lookup returns CDR1 MDHEN and CDR2 SYDVKM. CDR3 length: 19 residues. As DNA, the CDR3 is TGTGCCAGCAGTTCTCCCTATCTAGCGGGAAAGTTGCAATCCTACGAGCAGTACTTC. The encoded protein is CASSSPYLAGKLQSYEQYF.

This clonotype was seen ten or more times. The V call is TRBV18, the J call TRBJ2-7, with TRBD2 matching 9 bases. CDR1 and CDR2 from the germline V gene are KGHSH and LQKENI. V lost 0 bases, J lost 7 bases, and 4 bases stayed unmatched. The CDR3 consists of 14 residues. The DNA of the CDR3 is TGTGCCAGCTCACCACCTGCTCTAGCGGGGGAGCAGTACTTC. As protein: CASSPPALAGEQYF.

This clonotype has a count of ten or more. The J gene is TRBJ2-2, the V gene TRBV7-8; D not certain. CDR3 length equals 16 residues. The V and J ends lost 4 bases and 3 bases respectively, with 15 bases between them. The germline V gene encodes CDR1 SGHVS and CDR2 FQNEAQ. The CDR3 bases are TGTGCCAGCAGCTCAACTCTGTACACGGACACCGGGGAGCTGTTTTTT. Amino acid sequence: CASSSTLYTDTGELFF.

This clonotype was detected many times. The V call is TRBV28, the J call TRBJ2-7; D is perhaps TRBD1 (5 bases). V lost 3 bases and J lost 7, with 13 bases in between. This CDR3 is built from 13 residues. CDR1 is MDHEN and CDR2 is SYDVKM in the germline V gene. In DNA form, the CDR3 reads TGTGCCAGCAGTTTTCAGGGAATGGGAGAGCAGTACTTC. Protein: CASSFQGMGEQYF.

This sequence joins TRBV9 and TRBJ2-5, with D possibly TRBD2 on 6 matching bases. Trimming removed 4 bases at V and 5 bases at J, with 9 bases between. The V gene's germline CDR1 is SGDLS and CDR2 YYNGEE. This CDR3 contains 12 residues. The CDR3 sequence is CASSWDLETQYF. CDR3 in DNA: TGTGCCAGCAGCTGGGACTTGGAGACCCAGTACTTC.

In its sample, this clonotype was seen a few times. CDR3 protein: CASSLEVAQPQHF. The CDR3 DNA reads TGTGCCAGCAGCTTAGAAGTGGCTCAGCCCCAGCATTTT. V usage is TRBV7-2 and J usage is TRBJ1-5; no firm D call. Germline V gives CDR1 SGHTA, CDR2 FQGNSA. Between the trimmed V and J ends, which lost 1 base and 6 bases, there was a span of 7 bases. The CDR3 runs 13 residues.

This clonotype showed up many times. The chain has TRBV19 and TRBJ1-1; D gene ambiguous. Germline V gene lookup returns CDR1 LNHDA and CDR2 SQIVND (reference sequence). Trimming took off 7 bases at V and 3 bases at J, with 9 bases between the two ends. CDR3 length equals 12 residues. DNA for the CDR3: TGTGCCAGTATCAACCGGTACACTGAAGCTTTCTTT. This encodes CASINRYTEAFF.

The rearrangement links TRBV6-5 to TRBJ2-7; D remains unclear. Germline V lookup: CDR1 MNHEY, CDR2 SVGAGI. This CDR3 contains 15 residues. With 0 bases removed from V and 0 bases from J, the gap between germline ends came to 9 bases. The CDR3, as DNA: TGTGCCAGCAGTTACTCGGCGCAAGGCTCCTACGAGCAGTACTTC. Translated, it gives CASSYSAQGSYEQYF.

This clonotype was recorded at least ten times. This chain links TRBV12-3 or TRBV12-4 with TRBJ2-7; TRBD1 matches at 10 bases. Germline trimming cut 5 bases from V and 7 bases from J; bases unmatched to any gene: 5. The CDR3 is made up of 13 amino acids. The CDR3 protein is CASSGDRGGEQYF. CDR3 coding DNA: TGTGCCAGCAGTGGGGACAGGGGAGGTGAGCAGTACTTC.

This clonotype was detected ten times or more. The V gene is TRBV29-1, the J gene TRBJ2-7; D unresolved. Trimming took 3 bases from V and 0 from J, leaving 6 bases between them. Germline CDR1 SQVTM, CDR2 ANQGSEA. This CDR3 spans 12 amino acids. This chain's CDR3 is CSVELGSYEQYF. The CDR3 DNA is TGCAGCGTTGAGTTAGGCTCCTACGAGCAGTACTTC.

This clonotype was counted at least ten times. The genes are TRBV6-5 and TRBJ1-1; 7 bases are shared with TRBD1. CDR1 is MNHEY, CDR2 SVGAGI, per germline. The ends lost 2 bases at V and 5 bases at J; junction bases unmatched: 5. This CDR3 comprises 14 residues. CDR3 sequence (DNA): TGTGCCAGCAGTTACCAGGGGGGCAGGACTGAAGCTTTCTTT. This sequence encodes CASSYQGGRTEAFF.

The rearrangement joins TRBV6-1 to TRBJ1-6, with a possible D match to TRBD1 (6 bases). From germline, CDR1 is MNHNS and CDR2 SASEGT. The CDR3 has 17 residues. The V end was cut by 6 bases, the J end by 10 bases, with 25 bases between. CDR3 coding DNA: TGTGCCAGCAGCCCGCCGGTAGGGGGGGCAAGGGAATCACCCCTCCACTTT. Translation: CASSPPVGGARESPLHF.

This clonotype was picked up many times. V gene TRBV29-1 combines with J gene TRBJ2-5, with TRBD2 matching 7 bases. The CDR3 totals 16 residues. Germline CDR1 is SQVTM and CDR2 is ANQGSEA. Trimming cost V 3 bases and J 2 bases; bases outside gene matches: 12. The CDR3, as DNA: TGCAGCGTTGATGACCCGTGGGGAGGGACTCAAGAGACCCAGTACTTC. Translated: CSVDDPWGGTQETQYF.

This clonotype was recorded at least ten times. The V call is TRBV9, the J call TRBJ2-2, with 7 bases lining up with TRBD1. V lost 0 bases, J lost 0 bases, and 5 bases stayed unmatched. CDR1 is SGDLS and CDR2 is YYNGEE in the germline V gene. CDR3 length: 17 amino acids. DNA for the CDR3: TGTGCCAGCAGCGTAGCTCCGGGACAGCCGAACACCGGGGAGCTGTTTTTT. This codes for CASSVAPGQPNTGELFF.

The CDR3 DNA sequence: TGTGCCAGCTCACCTGGAGCGGTAAAGGGGGGAGATCAGCCCCAGCATTTT. Translated, it gives CASSPGAVKGGDQPQHF. The chain uses TRBV18 and TRBJ1-5, with TRBD1 as a possible D gene (6 bases). V lost 3 bases and J lost 5, with 20 bases in between. Per germline, CDR1 KGHSH and CDR2 LQKENI. The CDR3 spans 17 residues. The whole variable domain, remainder taken from reference TRBV18 and TRBJ1-5, is NAGVMQNPRHLVRRRGQEARLRCSPMKGHSHVYWYRQLPEEGLKFMVYLQKENIIDESGMPKERFSAEFPKEGPSILRIQQVVRGDSAAYFCASSPGAVKGGDQPQHFGDGTRLSIL.